This paragraph reports one T cell receptor (beta chain). This clonotype appeared a few times. Its antigen is not yet known. Base qualities are not provided; no much larger clone lies one nucleotide away. There are 17 amino acids in the CDR3, from cysteine to phenylalanine inclusive. CDR3 DNA only is kept here, 51 bases in frame from base 1. PBMCs were isolated by Ficoll-Paque density gradient centrifugation. The data stem from a study of T-cell memory formation after mild COVID-19 (dated by TCRdb to the early 2020s). About the full investigation: TCR sequence clusters from the two donors were largely donor specific. T-cell clones expanding and contracting after mild COVID-19 in two donors were tracked by longitudinal TCRalpha and TCRbeta repertoire sequencing. Two young, previously healthy adult volunteers made up the cohort, one male and one female.

The instrument given in TCRdb is Illumina NovaSeq 6000. TCRalpha and TCRbeta cDNA libraries were built by 5'RACE with constant-segment primers, adding sample barcodes and unique molecular identifiers. Trizol reagent was used to extract RNA from every sample. Libraries were amplified in two PCR steps, with a second sample barcode and Illumina TruSeq adapters added in the second step. The libraries were sequenced on an Illumina NovaSeq using 2 x 150 bp paired-end reads. The authors processed their data as follows. Reads were demultiplexed and collapsed into UMI-guided consensus sequences with migec v1.2.7. Using mixcr v2.1.11, UMI consensuses were aligned to TRA and TRB V and J templates and then assembled into clonotypes. A clonotype was counted as expanded or contracted only when both edgeR and NoisET called the clonotype significant, with the noise models trained on biological replicates. For edgeR calls, the thresholds were a false discovery rate-adjusted p below 0.01 and a log2 fold-change of 1. As an exploratory analysis of dynamics, max-normalized trajectories of the 1000 most abundant clonotypes were examined by PCA with hierarchical clustering. Each responding clone was given a CD4 or CD8 phenotype based on the CD4+ and CD8+ repertoires, which had been sequenced separately. In-frame beta chains were kept once TCRdb had trimmed the public reads at Q25 with fastp and called clones with MiXCR. Entries that share a CDR3 protein sequence are merged under the most common genes and DNA. For this entry, the V and J calls and clone size follow TCRdb and not the study's own pipeline. A total of over 350,000 distinct CDR3 sequences appear in this sample, about 15% of them only once. The ten largest account for roughly 21% of the sample.

Study-level results and caveats: The second-wave clones that peaked on day 37 were not confirmed to be SARS-CoV-2 specific. Only a couple of mild cases were covered by the study, and larger cohorts that include severe cases with pre-infection samples were considered necessary. Contracting CD4+ clones were located mainly in the CM and EM memory subsets, whereas CD8+ clones were found to be enriched in EMRA. Some responding clones were detected in pre-infection memory, suggesting pre-existing cross-reactive memory T cells joined the SARS-CoV-2 response. Balanced CD4/CD8 phenotypes were observed for clones contracting from day 15 to 85, whereas a bias towards CD4+ was observed for a second wave of clones expanding from day 15 to 37.

Sequencing was performed on PBMCs or a T cell subset sorted from them (not recorded which). The receptor was isolated from a man between 18 and 35 years old who had mild COVID-19 (a few samples of this study predate the infection). The sample titles of this study are shuffled in the database, so cell type and time point are left out; the donor was told from shared clones. This sequence uses TRBV3-2 and TRBJ2-3; the D segment call TRBD2 is taken from the table without a DNA check. TRBV3-2 is shown as a pseudogene. For the CDR3, the sequence is CASSQVEAGRSTDTQYF. DNA sequence: TGTGCCAGCAGCCAAGTGGAAGCGGGGAGAAGCACAGATACGCAGTATTTT.